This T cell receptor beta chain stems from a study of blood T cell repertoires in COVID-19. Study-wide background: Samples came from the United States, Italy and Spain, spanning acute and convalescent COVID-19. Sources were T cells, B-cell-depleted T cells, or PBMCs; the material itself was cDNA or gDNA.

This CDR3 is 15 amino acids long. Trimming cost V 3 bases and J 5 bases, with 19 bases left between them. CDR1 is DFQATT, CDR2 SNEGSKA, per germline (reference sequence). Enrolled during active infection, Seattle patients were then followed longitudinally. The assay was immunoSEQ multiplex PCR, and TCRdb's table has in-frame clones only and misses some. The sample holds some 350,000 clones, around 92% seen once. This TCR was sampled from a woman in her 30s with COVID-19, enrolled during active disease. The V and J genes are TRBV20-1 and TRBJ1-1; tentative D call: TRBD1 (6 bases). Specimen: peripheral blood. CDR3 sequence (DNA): TGCAGTGCTAGTGCCCCGACAGGCCCTGGAACTGAAGCTTTCTTT. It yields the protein CSASAPTGPGTEAFF.